This entry is about one T cell receptor (beta chain). What it recognizes is unknown. This CDR3 is built from 16 residues. Trimming took 2 bases from V and 0 from J; bases not matched to a gene: 6. Germline V gives CDR1 MNHEY, CDR2 SVGAGI. The sample originates from a study of cytomegalovirus exposure and HLA in healthy donors. Study at large: Assignment to the Caucasian-associated ancestry cluster applied to over 70% of the approximately 400 genotyped donors. General study findings and limits: With further analysis later on, most CMV-associated TCR beta chains appeared HLA-restricted.

With 60 Vbeta and 13 Jbeta primers, the PCR was carried out. The data were produced by immunoSEQ multiplex PCR, yet TCRdb's version contains in-frame clones alone and is incomplete. Its table records approximately 180,000 clones. Sequencing used PBMCs. This receptor was identified in a man aged 25-40 years in good health and CMV-seronegative. The chain combines TRBV6-5 with TRBJ1-2, with 7 positions matching TRBD1. Here the CDR3 reads CASSYDRGTANYGYTF. The CDR3 DNA sequence: TGTGCCAGCAGTTACGATCGCGGGACAGCTAACTATGGCTACACCTTC.